There are many counts of the clone carrying this T cell receptor (beta chain). As yet, its antigen is unknown. This entry belongs to a study of T cells in Graves' hyperthyroidism and ophthalmopathy. Study outcomes and limitations: Also found in blood were most expanded thyroid clonotypes above 0.001.

Amplification of TCR beta CDR3 regions used RNA as the template. TCR CDR3 underwent first-round RT-PCR with the HTBI primer set. TCRdb itself ran the multiplex PCR reads through MiXCR, one entry per CDR3 protein. The sample comprises 350,000 to 400,000 distinct CDR3 sequences, over 15% of which are singletons, and 3.5% to 4% rests with the top ten. Uncontrolled infection, other autoimmune disease, pregnancy or lactation barred patients from enrollment. Each diagnosis was grounded in clinical symptoms, serum thyroxine and TRAb, thyroid ultrasound, and orbital computed tomography. Sequencing was performed on blood. This receptor was taken from a young woman with Graves' hyperthyroidism.

The CDR3 loop reads CASSLMVDSYEQYF. In nucleotides, the CDR3 is TGCGCCAGCAGCTTGATGGTAGACTCCTACGAGCAGTACTTC. The chain employs TRBV5-1 and TRBJ2-7; D unresolved. The CDR3 extends over 14 amino acids. The germline V gene encodes CDR1 SGHRS and CDR2 YFSETQ. The germline V and J ends were trimmed by 1 base and 0 bases, with 8 bases remaining between them.